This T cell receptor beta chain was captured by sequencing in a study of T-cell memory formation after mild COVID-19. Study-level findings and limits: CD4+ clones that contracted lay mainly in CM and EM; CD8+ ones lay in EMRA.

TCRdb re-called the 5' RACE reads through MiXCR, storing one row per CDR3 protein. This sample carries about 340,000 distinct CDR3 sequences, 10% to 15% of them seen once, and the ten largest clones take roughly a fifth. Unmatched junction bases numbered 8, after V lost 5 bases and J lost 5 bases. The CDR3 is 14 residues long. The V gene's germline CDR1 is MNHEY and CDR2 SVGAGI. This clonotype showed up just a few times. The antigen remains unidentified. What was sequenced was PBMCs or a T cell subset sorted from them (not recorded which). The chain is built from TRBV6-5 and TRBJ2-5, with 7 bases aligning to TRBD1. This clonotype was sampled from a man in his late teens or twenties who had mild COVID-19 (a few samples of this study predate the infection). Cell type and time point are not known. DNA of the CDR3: TGTGCCAGCAGTAGAACAGGGGCACGGGAGACCCAGTACTTC. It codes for CASSRTGARETQYF.